A selection of T cell receptor beta chains follows, all from one sample in a study of T cell repertoires in cytomegalovirus infection. Via MiXCR, TCRdb re-called the reads, giving one row per CDR3 protein. Of roughly 600,000 distinct CDR3 sequences listed, approximately 24% are singletons. Sequencing was carried out using CD8+ T cells from PBMCs. These receptors came from a human donor in good health (CMV status not recorded). Some clones in this sample may be carry-over from other donors' samples. Both conserved end residues are part of each CDR3. Fields, in order: J gene, V gene, D gene, CDR3 length, CDR3 protein. The D gene is left open where the match is weak.

j_gene: TRBJ2-1; v_gene: TRBV24-1; d_gene: .; len: 13; CDR3aa: CATSLQGSNEQFF
j_gene: TRBJ1-5; v_gene: TRBV7-3; d_gene: .; len: 14; CDR3aa: CASSPYSSNQPQHF
j_gene: TRBJ2-3; v_gene: TRBV20-1; d_gene: TRBD2; len: 15; CDR3aa: CGAPLAGGRTDTQYF
j_gene: TRBJ2-7; v_gene: TRBV19; d_gene: .; len: 11; CDR3aa: CASSKGNEQYF
j_gene: TRBJ2-3; v_gene: TRBV12-3/TRBV12-4; d_gene: .; len: 15; CDR3aa: CASSPREYSQDTQYF
j_gene: TRBJ1-1; v_gene: TRBV27; d_gene: .; len: 14; CDR3aa: CASSISDSNTEAFF
j_gene: TRBJ2-4; v_gene: TRBV7-9; d_gene: .; len: 12; CDR3aa: CASSLEGDPPYF
j_gene: TRBJ1-1; v_gene: TRBV14; d_gene: .; len: 16; CDR3aa: CVSSQGLQGLNTEAFF
j_gene: TRBJ2-3; v_gene: TRBV28; d_gene: TRBD1; len: 17; CDR3aa: CASSYLGQGGDTDTQYF
j_gene: TRBJ2-1; v_gene: TRBV6-2/TRBV6-3; d_gene: TRBD2; len: 14; CDR3aa: CASKTLAGHHEQFF
j_gene: TRBJ1-1; v_gene: TRBV6-2/TRBV6-3; d_gene: .; len: 15; CDR3aa: CASSPLQGLNTEAFF
j_gene: TRBJ1-2; v_gene: TRBV28; d_gene: TRBD1; len: 18; CDR3aa: CASSLLSRGQGADYGYTF
j_gene: TRBJ1-4; v_gene: TRBV14; d_gene: .; len: 17; CDR3aa: CASSPLNPGSSAEKLFF
j_gene: TRBJ1-1; v_gene: TRBV29-1; d_gene: .; len: 10; CDR3aa: CSHNEGEAFF
j_gene: TRBJ2-3; v_gene: TRBV29-1; d_gene: TRBD2; len: 18; CDR3aa: CSVPFFLRLAGATDTQYF
j_gene: TRBJ1-1; v_gene: TRBV20-1; d_gene: .; len: 14; CDR3aa: CSATLNRVETEAFF
j_gene: TRBJ2-7; v_gene: TRBV7-9; d_gene: .; len: 14; CDR3aa: CASSLPTGPYEQYF
j_gene: TRBJ1-5; v_gene: TRBV28; d_gene: .; len: 17; CDR3aa: CASSGRTVYLSNQPQHF
j_gene: TRBJ1-5; v_gene: TRBV4-1; d_gene: .; len: 19; CDR3aa: CASSSIRITGFDSNQPQHF
j_gene: TRBJ2-2; v_gene: TRBV28; d_gene: .; len: 15; CDR3aa: CASSLSAGVTGELFF
j_gene: TRBJ2-3; v_gene: TRBV7-2; d_gene: .; len: 16; CDR3aa: CASSLAARGVTDTQYF
j_gene: TRBJ2-1; v_gene: TRBV19; d_gene: TRBD2; len: 20; CDR3aa: CASSAFRTSGGAFAYNEQFF
j_gene: TRBJ2-4; v_gene: TRBV28; d_gene: .; len: 11; CDR3aa: CASSLEFLQYF
j_gene: TRBJ1-1; v_gene: TRBV5-6; d_gene: .; len: 14; CDR3aa: CASSEGAPAAEAFF
j_gene: TRBJ2-5; v_gene: TRBV7-2; d_gene: .; len: 13; CDR3aa: CASSRYGGETQYF
j_gene: TRBJ2-7; v_gene: TRBV7-3; d_gene: .; len: 14; CDR3aa: CASSSRQRTYEQYF
j_gene: TRBJ2-1; v_gene: TRBV14; d_gene: .; len: 15; CDR3aa: CASSQDYEGGNEQFF
j_gene: TRBJ2-1; v_gene: TRBV15; d_gene: TRBD2; len: 17; CDR3aa: CATSRELAGASYNEQFF
j_gene: TRBJ2-1; v_gene: TRBV14; d_gene: .; len: 15; CDR3aa: CASSQYMSSYNEQFF
j_gene: TRBJ1-1; v_gene: TRBV19; d_gene: .; len: 13; CDR3aa: CASRLFGNTEAFF
j_gene: TRBJ1-5; v_gene: TRBV19; d_gene: TRBD1; len: 17; CDR3aa: CASSFREGGYSNQPQHF
j_gene: TRBJ2-2; v_gene: TRBV6-5; d_gene: TRBD1; len: 15; CDR3aa: CASSYGTGATGELFF
j_gene: TRBJ1-1; v_gene: TRBV4-3; d_gene: TRBD1; len: 14; CDR3aa: CASSLLGQGAEAFF
j_gene: TRBJ2-3; v_gene: TRBV7-4; d_gene: .; len: 14; CDR3aa: CASSPPGHTDTQYF
j_gene: TRBJ2-5; v_gene: TRBV12-3/TRBV12-4; d_gene: TRBD2; len: 17; CDR3aa: CASSLGALAGAQETQYF
j_gene: TRBJ2-1; v_gene: TRBV6-5; d_gene: TRBD2; len: 13; CDR3aa: CASSYGGENEQFF
j_gene: TRBJ2-3; v_gene: TRBV6-2/TRBV6-3; d_gene: .; len: 11; CDR3aa: CASSYGDTQCF
j_gene: TRBJ1-2; v_gene: TRBV29-1; d_gene: .; len: 14; CDR3aa: CSVEVRENNYGYTF